A selection of T cell receptor beta chains follows, all from one sample in a study of T cell responses to AZD1222 COVID-19 vaccine. Assay used: immunoSEQ multiplex PCR; TCRdb lists only in-frame clones, some missing. The sample has some 96,000 clones; about 86% are singletons. This material consisted of peripheral blood, taken on day 0 of AZD1222 vaccination. These receptors came from an adult in good health. CDR3s include the opening cysteine and the closing phenylalanine or tryptophan. D genes are given only for firm matches. Not all rows give a size; the values are once, few, many and, for expanded clones, a class.

D gene | J gene | V gene | clone size | CDR3 length | CDR3 protein | CDR3 DNA
TRBD1 | TRBJ1-1 | TRBV5-1 | . | 14 | CASSLTGGNPEAFF | TGCGCCAGCAGCTTGACAGGGGGGAACCCTGAAGCTTTCTTT
. | TRBJ1-2 | TRBV10-3 | . | 15 | CAISERGTGTYGYTF | TGTGCCATCAGTGAGCGGGGGACGGGTACCTATGGCTACACCTTC
. | TRBJ2-4 | TRBV7-9 | . | 15 | CASSLAGTPKNIQYF | TGTGCCAGCAGCTTAGCCGGGACTCCCAAAAACATTCAGTACTTC
. | TRBJ1-2 | TRBV23-1 | once | 12 | CASRTPNYGYTF | TGCGCCAGCAGGACACCTAACTATGGCTACACCTTC
. | TRBJ1-1 | TRBV21-1 | . | 15 | CASLQVGNLNTEAFF | TGTGCCAGCCTGCAGGTCGGGAATTTGAACACTGAAGCTTTCTTT
. | TRBJ2-2 | TRBV6-5 | . | 16 | CASSSGFQGFVGELFF | TGTGCCAGCAGTTCGGGATTTCAGGGATTCGTCGGGGAGCTGTTTTTT
TRBD1 | TRBJ2-7 | TRBV5-6 | . | 16 | CASSFLTGTGGNEQYF | TGTGCCAGCAGCTTTCTTACCGGGACAGGGGGTAACGAGCAGTACTTC
. | TRBJ2-5 | TRBV19 | . | 12 | CASSTRAETQYF | TGTGCCAGTAGTACCCGTGCCGAGACCCAGTACTTC
. | TRBJ2-7 | TRBV3-1/TRBV3-2 | . | 17 | CASSQDLRGRTSYEQYF | TGTGCCAGCAGCCAAGACCTTCGAGGACGCACGTCCTACGAGCAGTACTTC
TRBD2 | TRBJ2-3 | TRBV6-5 | . | 15 | CASSPTSGGPDTQYF | TGTGCCAGCAGTCCTACTAGCGGGGGTCCAGATACGCAGTATTTT
. | TRBJ2-5 | TRBV15 | . | 18 | CATSGVWVGSVGEETQYF | TGTGCCACCAGCGGGGTCTGGGTGGGTTCTGTGGGGGAAGAGACCCAGTACTTC
. | TRBJ1-2 | TRBV10-3 | . | 16 | CAISQTRQEAGYGYTF | TGTGCCATCAGCCAAACTAGACAGGAAGCAGGTTATGGCTACACCTTC
TRBD1 | TRBJ1-4 | TRBV29-1 | few | 14 | CSVARTGRGEKLFF | TGCAGCGTTGCCCGGACAGGAAGGGGTGAAAAACTGTTTTTT
. | TRBJ2-7 | TRBV14 | . | 13 | CASSHLGFYEQYF | TGTGCCAGCAGCCACTTGGGGTTCTACGAGCAGTACTTC
. | TRBJ1-1 | TRBV19 | . | 16 | CASSVRLAVLGTEAFF | TGTGCCAGTAGTGTACGGTTGGCGGTTTTGGGGACTGAAGCTTTCTTT
TRBD2 | TRBJ2-7 | TRBV5-1 | . | 13 | CASSSSGNYEQYF | TGCGCCAGCAGCTCGAGCGGGAACTACGAGCAGTACTTC
TRBD1 | TRBJ2-1 | TRBV6-5 | . | 15 | CASSYSGTGGNEQFF | TGTGCCAGCAGTTACTCGGGGACAGGGGGAAATGAGCAGTTCTTC
. | TRBJ2-7 | TRBV9 | . | 14 | CASSVESVRGEQYF | TGTGCCAGCAGCGTAGAGTCTGTGCGAGGCGAGCAGTACTTC
. | TRBJ1-1 | TRBV13 | once | 12 | CASSSLRTEAFF | TGTGCCAGCAGCTCCCTTAGGACTGAAGCTTTCTTT
TRBD2 | TRBJ2-3 | TRBV3-1/TRBV3-2 | . | 23 | CASSHDDWSLRGGSGSSTDTQYF | TGTGCCAGCAGCCACGACGATTGGTCCCTTCGGGGTGGTAGCGGGAGTAGCACAGATACGCAGTATTTT
. | TRBJ1-3 | TRBV6-5 | . | 15 | CASSYSGPVGNTIYF | TGTGCCAGCAGTTACTCCGGGCCAGTGGGAAACACCATATATTTT
. | TRBJ1-2 | TRBV7-6 | . | 15 | CASSLGATLHYGYTF | TGTGCCAGCAGCTTAGGAGCCACCCTCCACTATGGCTACACCTTC
TRBD1 | TRBJ2-7 | TRBV5-6 | once | 15 | CASSSYGDSSYEQYF | TGTGCCAGCAGCTCGTACGGGGACAGCTCCTACGAGCAGTACTTC
. | TRBJ2-3 | TRBV2 | . | 11 | CASMSAATQYF | TGTGCCAGCATGTCCGCCGCTACGCAGTATTTT
. | TRBJ2-4 | TRBV10-3 | . | 14 | CAISAPEGKNIQYF | TGTGCCATCAGTGCCCCGGAGGGCAAAAACATTCAGTACTTC
. | TRBJ2-2 | TRBV11-2 | . | 14 | CASSLVQNTGELFF | TGTGCCAGCAGCTTAGTCCAGAACACCGGGGAGCTGTTTTTT
. | TRBJ2-7 | TRBV6-5 | few | 13 | CASRGDGYYEQYF | TGTGCCAGCAGGGGAGACGGATACTACGAGCAGTACTTC
. | TRBJ1-6 | TRBV5-1 | . | 14 | CASSLGGTNSPLHF | TGCGCCAGCAGCTTGGGGGGCACGAATTCACCCCTCCACTTT
. | TRBJ2-7 | TRBV5-1 | . | 16 | CASSLAPDRRTYEQYF | TGCGCCAGCAGCCTTGCTCCTGACAGGAGGACCTACGAGCAGTACTTC
. | TRBJ1-1 | TRBV5-1 | . | 17 | CASSRRGGPTMNTEAFF | TGCGCCAGCAGCCGCCGGGGTGGCCCAACCATGAACACTGAAGCTTTCTTT
. | TRBJ1-1 | TRBV27 | . | 13 | CASILKGTGRAFF | TGTGCCAGCATCCTAAAGGGCACAGGGCGTGCTTTCTTT
. | TRBJ2-5 | TRBV7-2 | . | 14 | CASSLMDSQETQYF | TGTGCCAGCAGCTTAATGGACAGCCAAGAGACCCAGTACTTC
. | TRBJ2-1 | TRBV4-1 | . | 14 | CASSQGWGDNEQFF | TGCGCCAGCAGCCAAGGGTGGGGGGACAATGAGCAGTTCTTC
. | TRBJ1-1 | TRBV6-5 | . | 15 | CASRSITGANTEAFF | TGTGCCAGCCGCTCAATTACGGGGGCCAACACTGAAGCTTTCTTT
TRBD2 | TRBJ2-1 | TRBV11-2 | once | 16 | CASRPLAGGSYNEQFF | TGTGCCAGCAGACCCTTAGCGGGAGGGTCCTACAATGAGCAGTTCTTC
TRBD1 | TRBJ2-6 | TRBV7-2 | . | 19 | CASSFPPGQGTPGANVLTF | TGTGCCAGCAGCTTCCCCCCGGGACAGGGGACGCCGGGGGCCAACGTCCTGACTTTC
. | TRBJ1-1 | TRBV5-6 | . | 15 | CASSFFRGMNTEAFF | TGTGCCAGCAGCTTTTTTCGGGGAATGAACACTGAAGCTTTCTTT
. | TRBJ1-2 | TRBV12-3/TRBV12-4 | . | 13 | CASRNSGSGGYTF | TGTGCCAGCAGGAATTCCGGGAGCGGTGGCTACACCTTC
. | TRBJ1-1 | TRBV11-2 | . | 14 | CASSLAPGSAEAFF | TGTGCCAGCAGCTTAGCTCCGGGTTCGGCTGAAGCTTTCTTT
TRBD2 | TRBJ2-2 | TRBV11-2 | . | 16 | CASSYDGLENTGELFF | TGTGCCAGCAGCTATGACGGACTAGAAAACACCGGGGAGCTGTTTTTT
. | TRBJ2-2 | TRBV5-1 | . | 15 | CASSGAEKNTGELFF | TGCGCCAGCAGCGGGGCAGAAAAAAACACCGGGGAGCTGTTTTTT
. | TRBJ2-1 | TRBV7-3 | . | 13 | CASSLNDGDEQFF | TGTGCCAGCAGCTTAAACGATGGCGATGAGCAGTTCTTC
TRBD1 | TRBJ1-3 | TRBV28 | . | 12 | CAGGTGGATIYF | TGTGCCGGCGGGACAGGGGGAGCCACCATATATTTT
. | TRBJ2-6 | TRBV27 | . | 15 | CASSLGGAGANVLTF | TGTGCCAGCAGTTTAGGGGGAGCAGGGGCCAACGTCCTGACTTTC
. | TRBJ1-1 | TRBV30 | . | 13 | CAWSPGGDTEAFF | TGTGCCTGGAGCCCGGGAGGGGACACTGAAGCTTTCTTT
. | TRBJ2-7 | TRBV29-1 | . | 14 | CSVVPGSAGGEQYF | TGCAGCGTTGTTCCAGGATCGGCAGGAGGCGAGCAGTACTTC
. | TRBJ2-1 | TRBV24-1 | . | 13 | CATSGRVRNEQFF | TGTGCCACCAGTGGTAGGGTTCGTAATGAGCAGTTCTTC
TRBD2 | TRBJ2-1 | TRBV10-1 | . | 20 | CASRSVGGTSGNSSYNEQFF | TGCGCCAGCAGATCTGTAGGTGGGACTAGCGGGAACAGCTCCTACAATGAGCAGTTCTTC
. | TRBJ1-5 | TRBV19 | . | 13 | CASTAGRNQPQHF | TGTGCCAGTACGGCAGGTCGCAATCAGCCCCAGCATTTT
TRBD1 | TRBJ2-7 | TRBV5-1 | . | 16 | CASSLTGTGVPYEQYF | TGCGCCAGCAGCTTGACAGGGACAGGGGTCCCCTACGAGCAGTACTTC
TRBD1 | TRBJ2-5 | TRBV5-1 | once | 14 | CASSFLGDRETQYF | TGCGCCAGCAGCTTTTTGGGGGACAGGGAGACCCAGTACTTC